Within the sample, the clone carrying this TCR beta chain is medium-sized (0.01 to 0.1%). Its antigen is as yet unknown. Full-length variable regions came from constant-region reverse primers plus semi-nested Nested Universal Primer A PCR. TCRdb reanalysed the 5' RACE reads using MiXCR and keeps one entry per CDR3 protein. The sample carries under 9,500 distinct CDR3 sequences, 34% recorded once. V was cut by 6 bases and J by 10 bases, with 13 bases left in between. CDR1 is MNHEY and CDR2 is SVGEGT in the germline V gene. The CDR3 length is 12 residues. The sorted Tregs were CD4+CD25+CD127-/low cells. Study-level findings and limits: Tumor memory CD4+ T cell TCR gene usage clustered with blood and lymph node memory CD4+ cells and lymph node naive CD4+ cells. Tumor Tregs overlapped most with tumor, then blood, naive CD4+ cells. Whole repertoires were not studied in the larger cohort, only one V-J beta rearrangement.

The sequenced sample consisted of Tregs sorted from blood. This clonotype was obtained from a female donor with breast cancer. The chain couples TRBV6-2 or TRBV6-3 to TRBJ2-4; maybe TRBD1 (6 bases). CDR3 nucleotide sequence: TGTGCCAGCAGCTCTACAGGGTTAATTCAGTACTTC. It is translated as CASSSTGLIQYF.